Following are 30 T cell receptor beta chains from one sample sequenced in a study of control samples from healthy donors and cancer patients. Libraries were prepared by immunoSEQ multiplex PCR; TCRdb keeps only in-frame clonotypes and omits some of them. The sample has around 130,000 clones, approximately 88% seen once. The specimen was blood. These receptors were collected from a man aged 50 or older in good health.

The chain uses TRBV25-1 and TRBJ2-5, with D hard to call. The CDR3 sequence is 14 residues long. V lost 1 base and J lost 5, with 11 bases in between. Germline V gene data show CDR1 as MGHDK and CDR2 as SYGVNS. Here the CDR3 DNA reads TGTGCCAGCAGTGAATCCCGCAGCGAGGAGACCCAGTACTTC. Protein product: CASSESRSEETQYF.

Written as DNA, the CDR3 is TGTGCCACCAGCAGAGGACAGGGAAACGAAAAACTGTTTTTT. It encodes CATSRGQGNEKLFF. The rearrangement links TRBV15 to TRBJ1-4, with 7 bases lining up with TRBD1. CDR1 LNHNV and CDR2 YYDKDF come from the germline V gene (reference sequence). With V trimmed by 1 base and J by 8 bases, 4 bases remained unmatched. The CDR3 totals 14 residues.

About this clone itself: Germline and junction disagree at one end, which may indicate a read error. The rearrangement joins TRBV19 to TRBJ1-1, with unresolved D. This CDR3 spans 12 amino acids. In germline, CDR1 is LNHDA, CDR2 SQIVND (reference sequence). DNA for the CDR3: TGTGCCAGTAAGCTAGGGAACGCTGAAGCTTTCTTT. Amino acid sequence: CASKLGNAEAFF.

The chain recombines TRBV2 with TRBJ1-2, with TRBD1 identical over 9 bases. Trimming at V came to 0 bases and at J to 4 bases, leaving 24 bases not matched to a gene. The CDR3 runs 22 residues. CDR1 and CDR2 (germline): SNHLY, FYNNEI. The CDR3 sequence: CASSEAISDRGKAGPGGYGYTF. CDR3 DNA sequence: TGTGCCAGCAGTGAAGCGATCTCGGACAGGGGTAAAGCCGGGCCTGGGGGCTATGGCTACACCTTC.

This chain's CDR3 is CASSPRSGQNTGELFF. For the CDR3, the DNA is TGTGCCAGCTCACCAAGGTCAGGACAGAACACCGGGGAGCTGTTTTTT. J is TRBJ2-2 and V is TRBV18; D perhaps matches TRBD1 (5 bases). The CDR3 totals 16 residues. Germline V CDR1 and CDR2: KGHSH, LQKENI. The V end lost 2 bases, the J end lost 1 base, and 11 bases lay between the germline ends.

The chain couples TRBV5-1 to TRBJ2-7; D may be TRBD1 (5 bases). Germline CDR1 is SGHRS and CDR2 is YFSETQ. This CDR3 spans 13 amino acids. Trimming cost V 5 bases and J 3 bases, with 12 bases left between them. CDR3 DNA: TGCGCCAGCAGAGGTCAGGACAACTACGAGCAGTACTTC. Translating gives CASRGQDNYEQYF.

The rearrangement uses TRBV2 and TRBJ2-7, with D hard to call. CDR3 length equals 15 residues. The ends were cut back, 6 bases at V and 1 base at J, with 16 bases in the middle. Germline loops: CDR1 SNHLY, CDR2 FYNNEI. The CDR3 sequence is CASRRTVTLSYEQYF. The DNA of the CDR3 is TGTGCCAGCAGGCGGACGGTTACTTTGTCCTACGAGCAGTACTTC. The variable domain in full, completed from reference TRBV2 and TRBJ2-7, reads EPEVTQTPSHQVTQMGQEVILRCVPISNHLYFYWYRQILGQKVEFLVSFYNNEISEKSEIFDDQFSVERPDGSNFTLKIRSTKLEDSAMYFCASRRTVTLSYEQYFGPGTRLTVT.

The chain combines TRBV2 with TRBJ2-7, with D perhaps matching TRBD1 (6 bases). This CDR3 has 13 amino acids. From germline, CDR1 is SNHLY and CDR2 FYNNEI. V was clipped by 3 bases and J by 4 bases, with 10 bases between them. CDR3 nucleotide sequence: TGTGCCAGCAGTGAGGGACACCGATACGAGCAGTACTTC. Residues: CASSEGHRYEQYF.

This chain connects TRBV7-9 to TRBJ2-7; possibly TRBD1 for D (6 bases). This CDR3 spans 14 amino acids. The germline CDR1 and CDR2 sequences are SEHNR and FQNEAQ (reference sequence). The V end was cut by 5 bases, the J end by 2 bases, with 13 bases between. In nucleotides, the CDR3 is TGTGCCAGCAGCCGCCCAGGGGAGACCTACGAGCAGTACTTC. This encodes CASSRPGETYEQYF.

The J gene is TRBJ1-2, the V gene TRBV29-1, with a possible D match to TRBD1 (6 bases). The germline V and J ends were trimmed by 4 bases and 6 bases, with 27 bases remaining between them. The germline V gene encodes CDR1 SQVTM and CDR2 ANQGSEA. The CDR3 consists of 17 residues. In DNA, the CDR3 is TGCAGCGTTGTCGAGAGGAACACAGGGTATCGCGCGGATGGCTACACCTTC. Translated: CSVVERNTGYRADGYTF.

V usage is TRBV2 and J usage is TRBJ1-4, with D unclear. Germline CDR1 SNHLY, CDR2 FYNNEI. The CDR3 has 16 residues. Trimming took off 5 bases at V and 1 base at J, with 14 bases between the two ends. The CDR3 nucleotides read TGTGCCAGCAGTCTCTGGACGGGCGTAACTAATGAAAAACTGTTTTTT. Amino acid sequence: CASSLWTGVTNEKLFF. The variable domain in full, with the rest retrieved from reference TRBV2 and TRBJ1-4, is EPEVTQTPSHQVTQMGQEVILRCVPISNHLYFYWYRQILGQKVEFLVSFYNNEISEKSEIFDDQFSVERPDGSNFTLKIRSTKLEDSAMYFCASSLWTGVTNEKLFFGSGTQLSVL.

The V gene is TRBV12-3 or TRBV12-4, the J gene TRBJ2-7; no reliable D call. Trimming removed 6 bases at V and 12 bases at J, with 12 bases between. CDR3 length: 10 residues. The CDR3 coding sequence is TGTGCCAGCAGCCGCGTCGACTTGTACTTC. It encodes CASSRVDLYF.

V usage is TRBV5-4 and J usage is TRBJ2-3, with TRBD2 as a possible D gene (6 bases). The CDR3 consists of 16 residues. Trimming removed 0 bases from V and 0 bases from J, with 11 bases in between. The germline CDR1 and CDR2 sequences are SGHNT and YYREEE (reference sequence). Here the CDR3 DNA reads TGTGCCAGCAGCTTGGGGGCGGGGACTAGCACAGATACGCAGTATTTT. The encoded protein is CASSLGAGTSTDTQYF.

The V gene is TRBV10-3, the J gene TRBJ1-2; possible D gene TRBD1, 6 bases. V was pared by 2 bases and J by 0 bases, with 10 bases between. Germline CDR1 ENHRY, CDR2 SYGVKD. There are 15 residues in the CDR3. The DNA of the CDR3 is TGTGCCATCAGTGAGCAAGGGGGGGCTAACTATGGCTACACCTTC. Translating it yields CAISEQGGANYGYTF.

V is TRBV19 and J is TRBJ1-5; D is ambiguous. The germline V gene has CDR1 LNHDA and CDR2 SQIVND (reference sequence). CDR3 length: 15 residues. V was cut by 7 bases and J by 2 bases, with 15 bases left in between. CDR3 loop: CASTPDGVGNQPQHF. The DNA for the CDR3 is TGTGCCAGTACCCCGGACGGGGTTGGCAATCAGCCCCAGCATTTT.

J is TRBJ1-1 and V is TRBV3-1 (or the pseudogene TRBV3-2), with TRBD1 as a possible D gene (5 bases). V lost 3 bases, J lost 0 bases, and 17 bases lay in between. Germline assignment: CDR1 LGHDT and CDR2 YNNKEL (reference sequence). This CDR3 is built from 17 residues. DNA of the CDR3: TGTGCCAGCAGCCAGGTTGGGGGGAGGCAATTGAACACTGAAGCTTTCTTT. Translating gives CASSQVGGRQLNTEAFF.

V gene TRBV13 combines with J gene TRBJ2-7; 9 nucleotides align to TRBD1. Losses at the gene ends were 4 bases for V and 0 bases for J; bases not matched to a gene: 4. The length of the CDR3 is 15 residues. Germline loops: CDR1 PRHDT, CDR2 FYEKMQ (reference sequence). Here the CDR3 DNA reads TGTGCCAGCAGCTCCGGGACAGGGAGCTCCTACGAGCAGTACTTC. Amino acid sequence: CASSSGTGSSYEQYF. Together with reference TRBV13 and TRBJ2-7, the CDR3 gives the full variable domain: AAGVIQSPRHLIKEKRETATLKCYPIPRHDTVYWYQQGPGQDPQFLISFYEKMQSDKGSIPDRFSAQQFSDYHSELNMSSLELGDSALYFCASSSGTGSSYEQYFGPGTRLTVT.

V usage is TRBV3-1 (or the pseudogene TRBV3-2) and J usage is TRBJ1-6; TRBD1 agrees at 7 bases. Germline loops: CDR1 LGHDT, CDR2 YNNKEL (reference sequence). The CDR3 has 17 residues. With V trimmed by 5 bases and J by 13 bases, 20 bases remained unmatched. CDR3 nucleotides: TGTGCCAGCAGCAAAAGCCGGGACAGCTTCGAGGAGTGGCCCCTCCACTTT. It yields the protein CASSKSRDSFEEWPLHF.

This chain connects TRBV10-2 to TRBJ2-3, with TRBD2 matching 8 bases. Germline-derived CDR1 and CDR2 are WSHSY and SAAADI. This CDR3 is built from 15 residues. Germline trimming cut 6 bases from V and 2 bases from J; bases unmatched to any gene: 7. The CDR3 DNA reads TGCGCCAGCAGGGATCCGGGGGGGATCACAGATACGCAGTATTTT. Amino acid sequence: CASRDPGGITDTQYF.

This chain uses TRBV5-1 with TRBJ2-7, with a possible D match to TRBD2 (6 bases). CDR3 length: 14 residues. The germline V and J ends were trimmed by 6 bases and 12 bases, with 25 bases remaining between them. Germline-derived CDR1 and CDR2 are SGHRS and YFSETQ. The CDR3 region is CASKGGEIGPWRYF. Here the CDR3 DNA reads TGCGCCAGCAAAGGAGGGGAGATCGGGCCTTGGCGGTACTTC.

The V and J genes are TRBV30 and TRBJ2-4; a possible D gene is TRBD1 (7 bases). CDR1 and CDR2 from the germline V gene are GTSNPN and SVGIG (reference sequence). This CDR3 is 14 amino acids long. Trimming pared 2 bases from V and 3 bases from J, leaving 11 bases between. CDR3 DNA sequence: TGTGCCTGGAGTCCAGGGGGGCACAAAAACATTCAGTACTTC. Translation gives CAWSPGGHKNIQYF.

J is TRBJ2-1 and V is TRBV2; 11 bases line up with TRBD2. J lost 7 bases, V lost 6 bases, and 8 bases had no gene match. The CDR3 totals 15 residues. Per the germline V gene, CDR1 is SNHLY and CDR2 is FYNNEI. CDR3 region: CASRVAGGPWNEQFF. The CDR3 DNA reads TGTGCCAGCAGAGTAGCGGGGGGGCCCTGGAATGAGCAGTTCTTC. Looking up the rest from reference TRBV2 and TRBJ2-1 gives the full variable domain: EPEVTQTPSHQVTQMGQEVILRCVPISNHLYFYWYRQILGQKVEFLVSFYNNEISEKSEIFDDQFSVERPDGSNFTLKIRSTKLEDSAMYFCASRVAGGPWNEQFFGPGTRLTVL.

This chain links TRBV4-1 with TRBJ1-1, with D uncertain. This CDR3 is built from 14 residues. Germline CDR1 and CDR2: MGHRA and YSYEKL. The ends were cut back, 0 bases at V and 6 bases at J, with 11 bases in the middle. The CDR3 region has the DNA TGCGCCAGCAGCCAAGACAAACAATGTCCTGAAGCTTTCTTT. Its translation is CASSQDKQCPEAFF.

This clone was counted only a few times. The CDR3 bases are TGTGCCAGCAGTAACTTAGACCGGGAGCTGTTTTTT. Protein: CASSNLDRELFF. The chain combines TRBV6-6 with TRBJ2-2; no firm D call. V was pared by 5 bases and J by 9 bases, with 10 bases between. CDR1 is MNHNY, CDR2 SVGAGI, per germline (reference sequence). CDR3 length: 12 amino acids.

CDR3: CSASSIIVAFF. CDR3 sequence (DNA): TGCAGTGCTAGCTCAATAATCGTAGCTTTCTTT. V and J are TRBV20-1 and TRBJ1-1; no reliable D call. V lost 3 bases to trimming and J lost 10 bases, with 12 bases between them. Germline V gene sequence: CDR1 DFQATT, CDR2 SNEGSKA (reference sequence). This CDR3 region has 11 residues.

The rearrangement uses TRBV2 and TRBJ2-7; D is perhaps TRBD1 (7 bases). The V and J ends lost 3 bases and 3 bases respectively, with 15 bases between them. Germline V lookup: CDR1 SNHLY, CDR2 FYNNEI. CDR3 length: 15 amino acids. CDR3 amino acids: CASSEGQGGYYEQYF. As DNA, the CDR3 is TGTGCCAGCAGTGAGGGGCAGGGGGGTTACTACGAGCAGTACTTC.

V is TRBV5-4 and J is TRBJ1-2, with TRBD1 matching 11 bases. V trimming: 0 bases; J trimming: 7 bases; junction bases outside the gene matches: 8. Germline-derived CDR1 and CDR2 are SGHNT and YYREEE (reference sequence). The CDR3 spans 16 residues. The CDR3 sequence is CASSLGGQGAFLGYTF. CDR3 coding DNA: TGTGCCAGCAGCTTGGGCGGACAGGGGGCATTTCTTGGCTACACCTTC.

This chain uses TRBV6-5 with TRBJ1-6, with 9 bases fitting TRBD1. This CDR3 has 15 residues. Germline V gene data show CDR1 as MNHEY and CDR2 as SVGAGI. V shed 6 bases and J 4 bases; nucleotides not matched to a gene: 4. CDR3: CASRDRGLYNSPLHF. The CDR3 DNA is TGTGCCAGCAGGGACAGGGGTCTTTATAATTCACCCCTCCACTTT.

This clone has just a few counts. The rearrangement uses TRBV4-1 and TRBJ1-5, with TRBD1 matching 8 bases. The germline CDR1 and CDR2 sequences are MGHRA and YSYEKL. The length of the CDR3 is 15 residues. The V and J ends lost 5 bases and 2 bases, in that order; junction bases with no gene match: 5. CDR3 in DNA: TGCGCCAGCAGCTTAGCGGACAGGGGCAATCAGCCCCAGCATTTT. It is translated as CASSLADRGNQPQHF.

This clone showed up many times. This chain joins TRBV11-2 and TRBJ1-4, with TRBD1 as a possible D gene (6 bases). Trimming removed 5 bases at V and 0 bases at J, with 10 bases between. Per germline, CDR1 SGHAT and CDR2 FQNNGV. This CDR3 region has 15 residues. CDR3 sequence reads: CASSEQGTTNEKLFF. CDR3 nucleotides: TGTGCCAGCAGCGAACAGGGAACAACTAATGAAAAACTGTTTTTT.